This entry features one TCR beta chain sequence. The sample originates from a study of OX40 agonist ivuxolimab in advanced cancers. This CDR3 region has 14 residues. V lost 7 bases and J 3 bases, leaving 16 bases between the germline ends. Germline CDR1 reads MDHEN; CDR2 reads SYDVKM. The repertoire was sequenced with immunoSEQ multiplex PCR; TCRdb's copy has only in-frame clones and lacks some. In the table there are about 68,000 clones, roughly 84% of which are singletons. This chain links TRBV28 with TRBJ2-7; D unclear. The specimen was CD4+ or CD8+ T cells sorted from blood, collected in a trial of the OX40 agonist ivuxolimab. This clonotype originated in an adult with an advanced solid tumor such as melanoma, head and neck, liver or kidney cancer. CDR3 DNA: TGTGCCAGCACCCCTACTGGCAGGTTCTACGAGCAGTACTTC. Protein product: CASTPTGRFYEQYF.